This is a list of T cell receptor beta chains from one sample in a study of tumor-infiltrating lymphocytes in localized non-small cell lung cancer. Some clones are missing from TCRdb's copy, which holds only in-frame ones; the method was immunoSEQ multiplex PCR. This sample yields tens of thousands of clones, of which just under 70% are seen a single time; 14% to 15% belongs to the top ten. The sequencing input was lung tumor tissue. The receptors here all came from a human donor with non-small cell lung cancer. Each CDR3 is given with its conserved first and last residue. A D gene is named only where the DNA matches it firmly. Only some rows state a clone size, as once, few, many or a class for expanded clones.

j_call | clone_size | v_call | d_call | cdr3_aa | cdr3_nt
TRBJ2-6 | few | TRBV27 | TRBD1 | CASSLKGQGSPGANVLTF | TGTGCCAGCAGTTTAAAGGGACAGGGCTCTCCTGGGGCCAACGTCCTGACTTTC
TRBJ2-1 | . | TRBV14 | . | CASSQALGYNEQFF | TGTGCCAGCAGCCAAGCTCTGGGGTACAATGAGCAGTTCTTC
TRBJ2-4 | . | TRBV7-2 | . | CASSQGENIQYF | TGTGCCAGCAGCCAAGGGGAAAACATTCAGTACTTC
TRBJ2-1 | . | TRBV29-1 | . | CSVQGYNEQFF | TGCAGCGTCCAGGGGTACAATGAGCAGTTCTTC
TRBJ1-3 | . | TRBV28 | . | CASSLWNRGNTIYF | TGTGCCAGCAGTTTATGGAACCGAGGAAACACCATATATTTT
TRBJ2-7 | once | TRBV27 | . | CASSFASSYEQYF | TGTGCCAGCAGTTTCGCCTCGTCCTACGAGCAGTACTTC
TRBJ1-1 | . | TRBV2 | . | CASSNQGMNTEAFF | TGTGCCAGCAGTAATCAGGGCATGAACACTGAAGCTTTCTTT
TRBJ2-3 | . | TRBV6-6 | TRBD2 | CASSRGLATVSDTQYF | TGTGCCAGCAGCCGGGGACTAGCGACTGTCTCAGATACGCAGTATTTT
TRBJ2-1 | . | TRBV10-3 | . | CAIRGSLGSYNEQFF | TGTGCCATCAGGGGCTCTTTGGGCTCCTACAATGAGCAGTTCTTC
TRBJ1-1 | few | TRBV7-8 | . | CASSLAGMNTEAFF | TGTGCCAGCAGCTTAGCAGGGATGAACACTGAAGCTTTCTTT
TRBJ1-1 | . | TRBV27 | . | CASSPSNENTEAFF | TGTGCCAGCAGTCCCTCCAATGAAAACACTGAAGCTTTCTTT
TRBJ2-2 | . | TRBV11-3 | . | CASSLNPHTGELFF | TGTGCCAGCAGCCTAAACCCGCACACCGGGGAGCTGTTTTTT
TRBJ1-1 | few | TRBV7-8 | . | CASSPTGRMNTEAFF | TGTGCCAGCAGCCCGACGGGACGGATGAACACTGAAGCTTTCTTT
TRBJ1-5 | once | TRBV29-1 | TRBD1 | CSVGVQGHQPQHF | TGCAGCGTTGGGGTACAGGGGCATCAGCCCCAGCATTTT
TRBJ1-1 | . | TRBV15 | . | CATSRDDWGTRTEAFF | TGTGCCACCAGCAGAGATGATTGGGGGACCCGAACTGAAGCTTTCTTT
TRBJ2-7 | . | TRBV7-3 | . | CASSPSGVNSYEQYF | TGTGCCAGCAGCCCGAGCGGAGTCAACTCCTACGAGCAGTACTTC
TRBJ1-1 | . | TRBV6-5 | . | CASRKDLNTEAFF | TGTGCCAGCAGAAAGGACTTGAACACTGAAGCTTTCTTT
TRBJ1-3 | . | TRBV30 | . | CARARENSNTIYF | TGTGCCCGAGCCCGAGAGAACTCAAACACCATATATTTT
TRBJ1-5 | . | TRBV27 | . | CASSFRQGINQPQHF | TGTGCCAGCAGTTTTCGTCAGGGGATCAATCAGCCCCAGCATTTT
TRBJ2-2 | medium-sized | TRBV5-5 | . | CASSPDGSANTGELFF | TGTGCCAGCAGTCCGGACGGCAGCGCGAACACCGGGGAGCTGTTTTTT
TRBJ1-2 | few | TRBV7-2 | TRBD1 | CASSTGTARGYTF | TGTGCCAGCAGCACAGGGACAGCTCGGGGCTACACCTTC
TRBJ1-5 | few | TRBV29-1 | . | CSVGGSNQPQHF | TGCAGCGTTGGGGGGAGCAATCAGCCCCAGCATTTT
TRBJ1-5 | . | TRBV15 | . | CATRRGSNQPQHF | TGTGCCACCCGGAGGGGTAGCAATCAGCCCCAGCATTTT
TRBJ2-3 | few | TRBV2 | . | CASSHTTGTGTDTQYF | TGTGCCAGCAGTCACACTACAGGGACTGGCACAGATACGCAGTATTTT
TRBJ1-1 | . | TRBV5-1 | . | CASSLGQAGGTEAFF | TGCGCCAGCAGCTTGGGCCAGGCTGGTGGCACTGAAGCTTTCTTT
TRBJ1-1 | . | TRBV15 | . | CATSKQRSNTEAFF | TGTGCCACCAGCAAGCAACGCTCGAACACTGAAGCTTTCTTT
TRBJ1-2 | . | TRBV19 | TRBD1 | CASSFTTGAVNYGYTF | TGTGCCAGTAGTTTTACTACAGGGGCGGTTAACTATGGCTACACCTTC
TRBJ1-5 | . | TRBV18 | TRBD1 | CASSPDNRGQPQHF | TGTGCCAGCTCACCTGATAACAGGGGCCAGCCCCAGCATTTT
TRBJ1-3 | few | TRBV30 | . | CAWNSGGPGNTIYF | TGTGCCTGGAACTCTGGGGGGCCCGGAAACACCATATATTTT
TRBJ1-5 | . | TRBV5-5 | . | CASSPAGGPGQPQHF | TGTGCCAGCAGTCCCGCCGGGGGGCCGGGACAGCCCCAGCATTTT
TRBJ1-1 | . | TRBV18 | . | CASSPDFTEAFF | TGTGCCAGCTCACCAGATTTCACTGAAGCTTTCTTT
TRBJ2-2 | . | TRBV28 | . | CASSLSLGLLFAGELFF | TGTGCCAGCAGTTTATCTTTAGGGCTGCTCTTCGCCGGGGAGCTGTTTTTT
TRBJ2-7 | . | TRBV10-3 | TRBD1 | CAISVTGTGISYEQYF | TGTGCCATCAGTGTTACCGGGACAGGGATCTCCTACGAGCAGTACTTC
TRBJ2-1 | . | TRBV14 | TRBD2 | CASSQVLGGAHYNEQFF | TGTGCCAGCAGCCAGGTCCTCGGGGGGGCTCACTACAATGAGCAGTTCTTC
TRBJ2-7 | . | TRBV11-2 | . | CASSLDIDGSYEQYF | TGTGCCAGCAGCTTAGATATAGACGGCTCCTACGAGCAGTACTTC
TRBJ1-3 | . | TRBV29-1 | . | CSVEDWRNTIYF | TGCAGCGTTGAAGATTGGAGAAACACCATATATTTT
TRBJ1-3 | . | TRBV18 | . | CASSPNNPSPGNTIYF | TGTGCCAGCTCACCAAACAACCCTTCGCCCGGAAACACCATATATTTT
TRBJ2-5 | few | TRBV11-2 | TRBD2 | CASSLVRSGIETQYF | TGTGCCAGCAGCTTAGTCCGTAGCGGGATTGAGACCCAGTACTTC
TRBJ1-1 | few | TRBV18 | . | CASSSGAGTEAFF | TGTGCCAGCTCATCCGGGGCAGGCACTGAAGCTTTCTTT
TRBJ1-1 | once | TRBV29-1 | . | CSVHSQVGNTEAFF | TGCAGCGTCCATTCACAGGTGGGGAACACTGAAGCTTTCTTT
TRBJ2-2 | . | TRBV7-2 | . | CASSPSGGLYTGELFF | TGTGCCAGCAGCCCCTCAGGGGGGTTATACACCGGGGAGCTGTTTTTT
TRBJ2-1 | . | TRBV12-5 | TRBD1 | CASGLGTVQNEQFF | TGTGCTAGTGGCCTGGGGACAGTCCAAAATGAGCAGTTCTTC
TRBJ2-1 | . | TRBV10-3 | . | CAISAQGNEQFF | TGTGCCATCAGTGCCCAGGGCAATGAGCAGTTCTTC
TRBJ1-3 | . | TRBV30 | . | CASRPSSGNTIYF | TGTGCGTCCCGTCCGAGCTCTGGAAACACCATATATTTT
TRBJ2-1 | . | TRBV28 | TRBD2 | CASSLRGAFYNEQFF | TGTGCCAGCAGTTTGCGGGGGGCGTTCTACAATGAGCAGTTCTTC
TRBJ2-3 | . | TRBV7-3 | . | CASSLAQFTDTQYF | TGTGCCAGCAGCTTAGCACAGTTCACAGATACGCAGTATTTT
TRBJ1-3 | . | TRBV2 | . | CASSVSPNGNTIYF | TGTGCCAGCAGTGTTTCCCCGAATGGAAACACCATATATTTT
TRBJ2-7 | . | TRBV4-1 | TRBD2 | CASSQKREGPIEQYF | TGCGCCAGCAGCCAAAAGCGGGAGGGTCCTATCGAGCAGTACTTC
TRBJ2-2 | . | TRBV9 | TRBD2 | CASSLAGVSGELFF | TGTGCCAGTAGCCTAGCGGGAGTGTCCGGGGAGCTGTTTTTT
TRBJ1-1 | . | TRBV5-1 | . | CASSLGSGGAFF | TGCGCCAGCAGCTTAGGTAGTGGGGGGGCTTTCTTT
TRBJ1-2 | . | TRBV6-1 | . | CASSFGGGGYTF | TGTGCCAGCAGCTTCGGGGGTGGTGGCTACACCTTC
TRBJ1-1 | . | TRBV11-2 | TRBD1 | CASRGDRHTEAFF | TGTGCCAGCAGGGGGGACAGGCACACTGAAGCTTTCTTT
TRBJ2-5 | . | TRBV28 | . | CASKLGSSRETQYF | TGTGCCAGCAAGTTGGGCTCGTCTCGAGAGACCCAGTACTTC
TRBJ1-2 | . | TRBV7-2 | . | CASSRGPGLYGYTF | TGTGCCAGCAGCCGGGGGCCAGGGCTCTATGGCTACACCTTC
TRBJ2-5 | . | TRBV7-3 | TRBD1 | CASSLRQGTQETQYF | TGTGCCAGCAGCTTACGACAGGGTACACAAGAGACCCAGTACTTC
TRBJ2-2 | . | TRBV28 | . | CASSFQRNTGELFF | TGTGCCAGCAGTTTTCAGCGGAACACCGGGGAGCTGTTTTTT